This T cell receptor (beta chain) emerged from a study of T cell responses to AZD1222 COVID-19 vaccine. The method was immunoSEQ multiplex PCR; TCRdb's version includes in-frame clones alone and lacks a portion of them. The profile covers about 97,000 clones, with nearly 90% appearing a single time and less than 3.5% taken by the ten largest. This clone has only a few counts. What it binds is unknown. At one end the junction does not follow the germline gene, possibly because of a read error. Overall study findings and caveats: Vaccine-associated CD4 TCRs ranged over spike, dominating at 160-218 and 743-854. Donors were chiefly white British, with a greater number of females, and clonal diversity was perhaps underestimated.

The CDR3 totals 15 residues. Germline assignment: CDR1 SGDLS and CDR2 YYNGEE. The source material was peripheral blood, sampled on day 0 of AZD1222 vaccination. V and J are TRBV9 and TRBJ2-1; a possible D gene is TRBD1 (6 bases). The source is an adult in good health. CDR3 protein: CASTQTGTSYNEQFF. The DNA of the CDR3 is TGCGCGAGCACACAAACAGGGACCTCCTACAATGAGCAGTTCTTC. Variable domain in full (rest from reference TRBV9 and TRBJ2-1): DSGVTQTPKHLITATGQRVTLRCSPRSGDLSVYWYQQSLDQGLQFLIQYYNGEERAKGNILERFSAQQFPDLHSELNLSSLELGDSALYFCASTQTGTSYNEQFFGPGTRLTVL.